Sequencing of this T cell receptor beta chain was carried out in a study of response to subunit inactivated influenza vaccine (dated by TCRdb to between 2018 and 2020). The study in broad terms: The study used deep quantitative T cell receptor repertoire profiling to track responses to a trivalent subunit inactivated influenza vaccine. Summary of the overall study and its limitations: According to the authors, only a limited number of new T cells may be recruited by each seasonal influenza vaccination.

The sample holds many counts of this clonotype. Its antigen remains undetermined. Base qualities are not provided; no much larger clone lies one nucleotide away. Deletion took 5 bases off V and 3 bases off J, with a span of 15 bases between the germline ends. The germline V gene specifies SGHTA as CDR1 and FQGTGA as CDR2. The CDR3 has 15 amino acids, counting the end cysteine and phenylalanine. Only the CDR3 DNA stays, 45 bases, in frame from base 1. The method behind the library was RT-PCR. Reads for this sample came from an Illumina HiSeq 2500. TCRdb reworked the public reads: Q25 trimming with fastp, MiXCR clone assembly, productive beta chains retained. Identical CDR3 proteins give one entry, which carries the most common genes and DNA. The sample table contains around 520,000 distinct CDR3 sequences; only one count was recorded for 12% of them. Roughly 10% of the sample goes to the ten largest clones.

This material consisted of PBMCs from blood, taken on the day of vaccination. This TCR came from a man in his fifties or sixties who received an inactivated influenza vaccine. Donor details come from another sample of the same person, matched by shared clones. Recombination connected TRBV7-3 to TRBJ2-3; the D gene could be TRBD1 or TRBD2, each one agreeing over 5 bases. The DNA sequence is TGTGCCAGCAGCGTCTTGGGGGATTCGACAGATACGCAGTATTTT. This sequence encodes CASSVLGDSTDTQYF. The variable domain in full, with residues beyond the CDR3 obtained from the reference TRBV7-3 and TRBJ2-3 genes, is GAGVSQTPSNKVTEKGKYVELRCDPISGHTALYWYRQSLGQGPEFLIYFQGTGAADDSGLPNDRFFAVRPEGSVSTLKIQRTERGDSAVYLCASSVLGDSTDTQYFGPGTRLTVL.